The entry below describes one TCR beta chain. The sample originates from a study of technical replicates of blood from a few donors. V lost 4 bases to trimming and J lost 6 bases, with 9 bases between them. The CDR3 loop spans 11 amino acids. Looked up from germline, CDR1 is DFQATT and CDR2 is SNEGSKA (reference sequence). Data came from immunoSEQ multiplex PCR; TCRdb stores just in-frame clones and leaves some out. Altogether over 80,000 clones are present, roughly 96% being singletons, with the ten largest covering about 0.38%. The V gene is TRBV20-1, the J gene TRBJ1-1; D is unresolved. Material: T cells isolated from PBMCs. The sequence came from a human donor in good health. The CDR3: CSANPVSEAFF. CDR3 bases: TGCAGTGCTAATCCGGTGTCTGAAGCTTTCTTT.